This T cell receptor beta chain emerged from a study of shared clonotypes between healthy human individuals. Overall study results and limits: Non-shared clonotypes displayed generation probabilities falling below those of clonotypes present in all four donors.

With respect to this clone: As yet, its antigen is unknown.

Profiling relied on immunoSEQ multiplex PCR, and the TCRdb table lists in-frame clones only, not all of them. The sample shows 2 million to 2.5 million clones, approximately 95% of them seen only once. The sample consisted of naive CD4+ T cells from PBMCs. Subset denoted: CD45RA+ positively selected. The sequence came from a man younger than 30 in good health. Some clones in this sample may be carry-over from other donors' samples.

CDR3 residues: CASSMELSGELFF. CDR3 nucleotide sequence: TGTGCCAGCAGCATGGAGCTCTCCGGGGAGCTGTTTTTT. The V and J genes are TRBV7-7 and TRBJ2-2; D not resolved. The CDR3 is 13 amino acids. Germline V gene lookup returns CDR1 SSHAT and CDR2 FNYEAQ (reference sequence). V lost 5 bases and J lost 6, with 10 bases in between.